Listed below are T cell receptor beta chains from one sample, sequenced in a study of cytomegalovirus exposure and HLA in healthy donors. Profiled with immunoSEQ multiplex PCR; TCRdb holds only in-frame clones, not every one. This table has about 130,000 clones, 76% appearing once. Specimen: PBMCs. Every receptor here comes from a middle-aged man in good health and CMV-seronegative. CDR3s include the opening cysteine and the closing phenylalanine or tryptophan. A D gene is named only where the DNA matches it firmly. For some rows the clone size is stated as once, few or many, or as a class when expanded; others skip it.

d_call	v_call	j_call	cdr3_length	clone_size	cdr3_nt	cdr3_aa
.	TRBV7-9	TRBJ1-3	14	.	TGTGCCAGCACCCTTTTGTCCTCTGGAAACACCATATATTTT	CASTLLSSGNTIYF
.	TRBV5-8	TRBJ2-2	18	few	TGTGCCACAGCCCCAGGTTGGGGGCCTCAAGAGAACACCGGGGAGCTGTTTTTT	CATAPGWGPQENTGELFF
TRBD1	TRBV6-5	TRBJ2-5	15	.	TGTGCCAGCAGTTACTCCCTGGACAGGGCTCAGACCCAGTACTTC	CASSYSLDRAQTQYF
TRBD1	TRBV4-2	TRBJ1-2	15	.	TGTGCCAGCAGCCAAGAGGCAGGGGGCGGCTATGGCTACACCTTC	CASSQEAGGGYGYTF
TRBD1	TRBV2	TRBJ2-5	16	.	TGTGCCAGCAGTTCACCTCCACAGGGGGCAGAAGAGACCCAGTACTTC	CASSSPPQGAEETQYF
.	TRBV2	TRBJ2-3	15	.	TGTGCCAGCAGTGAGAGGTTAGCAACTACAGATACGCAGTATTTT	CASSERLATTDTQYF
.	TRBV5-6	TRBJ1-1	12	.	TGTGCCAGCAGCTTGGCGTCAGCTGAAGCTTTCTTT	CASSLASAEAFF
.	TRBV5-1	TRBJ1-4	14	few	TGCGCCAGCAGTCCTCAAGGGGCGGAGGAAAAACTGTTTTTT	CASSPQGAEEKLFF
.	TRBV5-4	TRBJ1-3	16	.	TGTGCCAGCAGCTTTGGCGGCGGGGGCAGGATAAACACCATATATTTT	CASSFGGGGRINTIYF
TRBD2	TRBV25-1	TRBJ2-3	15	.	TGTGCCAGCAGGCGGACTAGCGGAACCACAGATACGCAGTATTTT	CASRRTSGTTDTQYF
TRBD1	TRBV30	TRBJ2-1	15	.	TGTGCCTGGAGGGCCCGGGACAGGGCCTACAATGAGCAGTTCTTC	CAWRARDRAYNEQFF
.	TRBV27	TRBJ1-5	15	once	TGTGCCAGCAGGGCTCTCCTGGGGGGGGCTCAGCCCCAGCATTTT	CASRALLGGAQPQHF
.	TRBV28	TRBJ1-5	15	.	TGTGCCAGCAGTTTAGTACAGGGATGGGATCAGCCCCAGCATTTT	CASSLVQGWDQPQHF
TRBD2	TRBV7-6	TRBJ2-7	14	.	TGTGCCAGCAGCTCCCGACTAGCGGGAGACGAGCAGTACTTC	CASSSRLAGDEQYF
.	TRBV2	TRBJ2-1	11	.	TGTGCCAGCAGTGAACCGAGTGAGCAGTTCTTC	CASSEPSEQFF
.	TRBV5-6	TRBJ2-3	14	.	TGTGCCAGCAGCCGAGGACAGAACACAGATACGCAGTATTTT	CASSRGQNTDTQYF
TRBD2	TRBV27	TRBJ2-5	16	.	TGTGCCAGCAGTCCCGCTCAGCGGGGGGGCCTCGAGACCCAGTACTTC	CASSPAQRGGLETQYF
.	TRBV10-3	TRBJ2-2	13	.	TGTGCCATCAAACAGACGAACACCGGGGAGCTGTTTTTT	CAIKQTNTGELFF
.	TRBV6-1	TRBJ1-5	15	many	TGTGCCAGCAGTGAAGGTTTTCAGGATAATCAGCCCCAGCATTTT	CASSEGFQDNQPQHF
.	TRBV6-5	TRBJ2-5	13	once	TGTGCCAGCAGTTACCCCCCCGGTGAGACCCAGTACTTC	CASSYPPGETQYF
.	TRBV29-1	TRBJ2-3	12	.	TGCAGCGTTTTCGAGGGGGCAGATACGCAGTATTTT	CSVFEGADTQYF
TRBD2	TRBV4-2	TRBJ2-1	17	.	TGTGCCAGCAGCCAAGAGCCTAGCGGGGGGGTTTTCAATGAGCAGTTCTTC	CASSQEPSGGVFNEQFF
.	TRBV7-2	TRBJ1-1	16	.	TGTGCCAGCAGCCCAAGACCACAGGGTTGGAACACTGAAGCTTTCTTT	CASSPRPQGWNTEAFF
.	TRBV7-9	TRBJ1-2	14	.	TGTGCCAGCACTTTTGGCGGCGGCACGGGGGGCTACACCTTC	CASTFGGGTGGYTF
.	TRBV29-1	TRBJ2-7	12	.	TGCAGCGTTGCCCAGTCCCCCTACGAGCAGTACTTC	CSVAQSPYEQYF
TRBD1	TRBV6-5	TRBJ1-1	15	.	TGTGCCAGCAGCCTCAGGGACAGGGCGAACACTGAAGCTTTCTTT	CASSLRDRANTEAFF
.	TRBV5-1	TRBJ2-2	14	.	TGCGCCAGCAGCTCCCTCGGGGGCACCGGGGAGCTGTTTTTT	CASSSLGGTGELFF
.	TRBV5-4	TRBJ2-2	14	.	TGTGCCAGCAGCTCCGGGACTTTTGGCGGGGAGCTGTTTTTT	CASSSGTFGGELFF
TRBD1	TRBV9	TRBJ1-2	13	.	TGTGCCAGCAGCGCCACAGGGGGCTATGGCTACACCTTC	CASSATGGYGYTF
TRBD2	TRBV7-9	TRBJ2-3	17	few	TGTGCCAGCAGCTCGGGACTAGCGGGAGTGGGGGGAGATACGCAGTATTTT	CASSSGLAGVGGDTQYF
.	TRBV6-1	TRBJ2-3	13	.	TGTGCCAGCAGTGAGACGAGGCCAGATACGCAGTATTTT	CASSETRPDTQYF
.	TRBV19	TRBJ1-1	17	.	TGTGCCAGTAGTATAGGACAGATCCTAGTTGGGAACACTGAAGCTTTCTTT	CASSIGQILVGNTEAFF
TRBD2	TRBV10-2	TRBJ2-7	13	.	TGCGCCAGCGATCCAGCGGGAGAGTTCGAGCAGTACTTC	CASDPAGEFEQYF
.	TRBV2	TRBJ1-1	13	few	TGTGCCAGCCGGGGAGAGATGAACACTGAAGCTTTCTTT	CASRGEMNTEAFF
.	TRBV18	TRBJ1-1	14	few	TGTGCCAGCTCATCAATACAGGGGAACACTGAAGCTTTCTTT	CASSSIQGNTEAFF
.	TRBV7-9	TRBJ2-1	15	once	TGTGCCAGCAGCTTACGCGGAAGCTCCTACAATGAGCAGTTCTTC	CASSLRGSSYNEQFF
.	TRBV27	TRBJ1-5	15	.	TGTGCCAGCAGTTTGCAGGGGTATAGCAATCAGCCCCAGCATTTT	CASSLQGYSNQPQHF
TRBD2	TRBV7-9	TRBJ2-2	15	.	TGTGCCAGCAGCTCTAGCGGGGGGGCCTCCGGGGAGCTGTTTTTT	CASSSSGGASGELFF
TRBD1	TRBV6-5	TRBJ1-1	15	.	TGTGCCAGCAGTCGACACGGGACAGGGAACACTGAAGCTTTCTTT	CASSRHGTGNTEAFF
.	TRBV30	TRBJ1-1	12	.	TGTGCCTGGACTACAGGGAACACTGAAGCTTTCTTT	CAWTTGNTEAFF
.	TRBV7-2	TRBJ2-2	14	.	TGTGCCAGCAGCTTAGCGGGAGAGGCCGGGGAGCTGTTTTTT	CASSLAGEAGELFF
.	TRBV28	TRBJ2-1	16	.	TGTGCCAGCACCGGTGGAGGAGGATGGTCCTACAATGAGCAGTTCTTC	CASTGGGGWSYNEQFF
TRBD2	TRBV7-2	TRBJ2-2	16	.	TGTGCCAGCAGCTTAGACGGTGCGGGGGGGTTCGGGGAGCTGTTTTTT	CASSLDGAGGFGELFF
.	TRBV2	TRBJ2-5	13	.	TGTGCCAGCATTACGGACAGTCAAGAGACCCAGTACTTC	CASITDSQETQYF
.	TRBV30	TRBJ1-1	12	.	TGTGCCGTCGGGTGGGTTTTGGATGAAGCTTTCTTT	CAVGWVLDEAFF
TRBD2	TRBV6-5	TRBJ2-1	15	.	TGTGCCAGCAGTTACTCGACGGGGCGGGGGTGGGAGCAGTTCTTC	CASSYSTGRGWEQFF
.	TRBV11-2	TRBJ2-3	16	.	TGTGCCAGCAGCTTAGATCGGGGGCGGGGGAGCGATACGCAGTATTTT	CASSLDRGRGSDTQYF
TRBD1	TRBV19	TRBJ2-5	15	.	TGTGCCAGTAGACCGGGACAGCTTCAACAAGAGACCCAGTACTTC	CASRPGQLQQETQYF
TRBD1	TRBV30	TRBJ1-4	19	once	TGTGCCTGGAGTGCAATACTGACAGGGGGCTATAAATTGGGGGAAAAACTGTTTTTT	CAWSAILTGGYKLGEKLFF
.	TRBV7-9	TRBJ2-1	14	.	TGTGCCAGCGCCGAAACTAGTACGCACAATGAGCAGTTCTTC	CASAETSTHNEQFF
.	TRBV5-1	TRBJ2-7	14	few	TGCGCCAGCAGCTTGGGTGTGGTTGGGCGCGAGCAGTACTTC	CASSLGVVGREQYF
TRBD1	TRBV7-9	TRBJ1-3	15	.	TGTGCCAGCAGCCAGGGACAGGGGTCGGGAAACACCATATATTTT	CASSQGQGSGNTIYF
.	TRBV7-2	TRBJ1-1	16	.	TGTGCCAGCAGCTTAGCCGCGTCAGGGAACGGCGCTGAAGCTTTCTTT	CASSLAASGNGAEAFF
.	TRBV30	TRBJ1-2	12	.	TGTGCCTTGGGGGGGCGCCTACCTGGCTACACCTTC	CALGGRLPGYTF
.	TRBV5-1	TRBJ2-3	14	.	TGCGCCAGCAGCGCTGGCAGGGGAGGGGATACGCAGTATTTT	CASSAGRGGDTQYF
.	TRBV6-1	TRBJ1-6	16	.	TGTGCCAGCAGTGAAGCGCTTCAGGGGAAGGATTCACCCCTCCACTTT	CASSEALQGKDSPLHF
.	TRBV7-9	TRBJ2-5	13	.	TGTGCCAGCGGAGACAGTTACCAAGAGACCCAGTACTTC	CASGDSYQETQYF
TRBD1	TRBV5-4	TRBJ2-2	15	.	TGTGCCAGCAGCCAAGGGACAGGGGAGGGCGGGGAGCTGTTTTTT	CASSQGTGEGGELFF
TRBD1	TRBV19	TRBJ2-7	14	.	TGTGCCAGTAGTTCGACAGGGGCCTTCTACGAGCAGTACTTC	CASSSTGAFYEQYF